This entry lists 5 T cell receptor beta chains sequenced from one sample in a study of blood T cell repertoires in COVID-19. Assay: immunoSEQ multiplex PCR; the TCRdb copy retains only in-frame clones and omits some. The sample has under 300,000 clones; 79% are singletons. Source material: peripheral blood. The receptors shown here come from a woman in her forties with active or convalescent COVID-19.

This chain connects TRBV3-1 (or the pseudogene TRBV3-2) to TRBJ1-6; 7 nucleotides align to TRBD1. CDR1 and CDR2 (germline): LGHDT, YNNKEL (reference sequence). CDR3 size: 14 residues. Germline trimming cut 6 bases from V and 7 bases from J; bases unmatched to any gene: 6. Written as DNA, the CDR3 is TGTGCCAGCAGACCCGGGACAGAAAATTCACCCCTCCACTTT. It specifies CASRPGTENSPLHF.

A remark on this clone: Other nucleotide sequences from this sample produce the same CDR3. CDR3 bases: TGTGCCTGGAGTGTACTTGGGGGGAACCAGCCCCAGCATTTT. It encodes CAWSVLGGNQPQHF. The rearrangement joins TRBV30 to TRBJ1-5, with a tentative D call TRBD1 (5 bases). CDR3 length: 14 residues. Per the germline V gene, CDR1 is GTSNPN and CDR2 is SVGIG (reference sequence). V was trimmed by 0 bases and J by 7 bases, leaving 13 bases between them.

The chain carries TRBV11-2 and TRBJ2-5; D may be TRBD1 (5 bases). The V and J ends lost 3 bases and 4 bases respectively, with 12 bases between them. This CDR3 is 14 amino acids long. From germline, CDR1 is SGHAT and CDR2 FQNNGV. This CDR3 reads CASSFRTYRETQYF. The CDR3 nucleotides are TGTGCCAGCAGCTTCAGGACATACCGAGAGACCCAGTACTTC.

As to this clone: Different DNA sequences within this sample yield the same CDR3. The J gene is TRBJ1-1, the V gene TRBV4-1; no reliable D call. The CDR3 has 14 amino acids. Trimming shortened V by 1 base and J by 7 bases, and 13 bases separated the two germline ends. Germline loops: CDR1 MGHRA, CDR2 YSYEKL. The CDR3 spells CASSQGSGSVEAFF. CDR3 in DNA: TGCGCCAGCAGCCAAGGTTCGGGGAGTGTTGAAGCTTTCTTT.

The chain joins TRBV7-6 to TRBJ2-5, with 10 bases matching TRBD2. CDR3 length: 18 residues. Germline assignment: CDR1 SGHVS and CDR2 FNYEAQ. Trimming took 6 bases from V and 1 from J; bases not matched to a gene: 14. The CDR3 loop is CASRPLRASGGLQETQYF. CDR3 DNA sequence: TGTGCCAGCAGGCCCCTGAGGGCTAGCGGGGGCCTCCAAGAGACCCAGTACTTC.